This TCR beta chain was sequenced during a study of blood T cells in healthy people across ages. Germline V CDR1 and CDR2: LGHDT, YNNKEL (reference sequence). The CDR3 spans 14 residues. Losses at the gene ends were 4 bases for V and 8 bases for J; bases not matched to a gene: 7. Combining a sample-barcoded 5' primer with a J-beta primer mix, a second PCR ran for roughly 6 to 12 cycles. TCRdb re-analysed the 5' RACE reads in MiXCR, keeping a single row per CDR3 protein. Here the sample spans approximately 760,000 distinct CDR3 sequences, roughly 25% being singletons. This clonotype was found a few times. These data also formed part of another study, on T cells of mothers and their children.

This receptor was obtained from a boy aged 10-17 years in good health. The specimen sequenced was blood. This sequence joins TRBV3-1 and TRBJ1-3; 8 bases are a match to TRBD1. The CDR3 sequence: CASSRTGLGDTIYF. CDR3 coding DNA: TGTGCCAGCAGCCGGACAGGGTTAGGAGACACCATATATTTT.